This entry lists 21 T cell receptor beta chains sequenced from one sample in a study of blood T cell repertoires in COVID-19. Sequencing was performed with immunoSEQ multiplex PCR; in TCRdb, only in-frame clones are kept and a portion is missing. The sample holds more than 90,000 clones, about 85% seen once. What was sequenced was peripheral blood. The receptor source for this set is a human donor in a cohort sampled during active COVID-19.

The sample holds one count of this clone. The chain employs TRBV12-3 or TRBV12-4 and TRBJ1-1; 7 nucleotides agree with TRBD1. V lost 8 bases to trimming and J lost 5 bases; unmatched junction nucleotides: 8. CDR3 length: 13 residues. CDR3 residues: CASANRGRTEAFF. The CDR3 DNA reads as TGTGCCAGCGCAAACAGGGGAAGGACTGAAGCTTTCTTT.

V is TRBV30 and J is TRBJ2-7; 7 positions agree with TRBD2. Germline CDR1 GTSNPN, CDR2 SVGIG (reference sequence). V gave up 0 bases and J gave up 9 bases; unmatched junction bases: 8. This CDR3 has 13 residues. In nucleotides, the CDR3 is TGTGCCTGGAGTGTTGGTAGCGGGCTGGTGCAGTACTTC. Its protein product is CAWSVGSGLVQYF.

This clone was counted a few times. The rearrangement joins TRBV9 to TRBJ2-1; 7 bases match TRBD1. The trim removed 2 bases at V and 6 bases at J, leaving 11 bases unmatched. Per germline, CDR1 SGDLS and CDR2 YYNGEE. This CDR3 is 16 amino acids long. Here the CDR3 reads CASSVSTGSGSNEQFF. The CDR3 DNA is TGTGCCAGCAGCGTCTCGACAGGGTCGGGTAGCAATGAGCAGTTCTTC.

Here the CDR3 DNA reads TGTGCCACCAGCATTACTAGCAATGAGCAGTTCTTC. Protein: CATSITSNEQFF. The chain carries TRBV15 and TRBJ2-1; D may be TRBD2 (5 bases). The CDR3 spans 12 residues. V lost 4 bases to trimming and J lost 6 bases, with 7 bases between them. CDR1 and CDR2 (germline): LNHNV, YYDKDF (reference sequence). Full variable domain (rest looked up from reference TRBV15 and TRBJ2-1): DAMVIQNPRYQVTQFGKPVTLSCSQTLNHNVMYWYQQKSSQAPKLLFHYYDKDFNNEADTPDNFQSRRPNTSFCFLDIRSPGLGDTAMYLCATSITSNEQFFGPGTRLTVL.

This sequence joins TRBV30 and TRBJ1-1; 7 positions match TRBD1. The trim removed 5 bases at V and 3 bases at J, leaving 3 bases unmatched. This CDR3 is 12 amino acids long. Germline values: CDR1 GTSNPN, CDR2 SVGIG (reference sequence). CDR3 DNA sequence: TGTGCCTGGGGACAGGATCACACTGAAGCTTTCTTT. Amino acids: CAWGQDHTEAFF.

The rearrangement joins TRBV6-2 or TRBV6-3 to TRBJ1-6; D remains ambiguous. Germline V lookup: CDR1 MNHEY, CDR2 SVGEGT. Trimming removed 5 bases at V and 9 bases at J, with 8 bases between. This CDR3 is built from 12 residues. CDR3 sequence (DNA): TGTGCCAGCAGTCTCGGTGGTTCACCCCTCCACTTT. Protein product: CASSLGGSPLHF.

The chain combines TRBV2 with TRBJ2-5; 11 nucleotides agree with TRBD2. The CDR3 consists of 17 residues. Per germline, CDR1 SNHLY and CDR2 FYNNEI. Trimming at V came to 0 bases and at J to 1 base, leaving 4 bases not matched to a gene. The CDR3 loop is CASSEASGGAPQETQYF. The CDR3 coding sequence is TGTGCCAGCAGTGAAGCTAGCGGGGGGGCCCCCCAAGAGACCCAGTACTTC.

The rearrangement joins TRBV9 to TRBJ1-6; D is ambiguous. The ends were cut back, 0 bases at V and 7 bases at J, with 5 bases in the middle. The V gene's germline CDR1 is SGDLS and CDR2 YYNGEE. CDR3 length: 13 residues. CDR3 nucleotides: TGTGCCAGCAGCGTAGGGGAGAATTCACCCCTCCACTTT. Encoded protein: CASSVGENSPLHF.

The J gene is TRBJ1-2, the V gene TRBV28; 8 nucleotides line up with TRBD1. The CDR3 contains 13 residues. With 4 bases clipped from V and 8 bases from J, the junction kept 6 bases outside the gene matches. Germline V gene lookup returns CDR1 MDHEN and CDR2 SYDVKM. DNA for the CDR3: TGTGCCAGCAGTTGGGACAGGTCGAAGGGCTACACCTTC. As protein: CASSWDRSKGYTF.

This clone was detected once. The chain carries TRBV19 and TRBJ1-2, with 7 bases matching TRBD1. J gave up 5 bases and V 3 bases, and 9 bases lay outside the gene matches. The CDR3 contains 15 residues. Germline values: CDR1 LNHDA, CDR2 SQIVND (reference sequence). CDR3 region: CASSMGTGVSYGYTF. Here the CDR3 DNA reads TGTGCCAGTAGTATGGGAACAGGGGTTTCATATGGCTACACCTTC.

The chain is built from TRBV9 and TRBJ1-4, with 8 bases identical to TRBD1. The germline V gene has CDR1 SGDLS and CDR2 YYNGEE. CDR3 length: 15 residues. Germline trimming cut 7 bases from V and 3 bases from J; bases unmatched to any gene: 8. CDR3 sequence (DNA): TGTGCCAGCGGGGGGCCGACAGGGGCTAATGAAAAACTGTTTTTT. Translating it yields CASGGPTGANEKLFF.

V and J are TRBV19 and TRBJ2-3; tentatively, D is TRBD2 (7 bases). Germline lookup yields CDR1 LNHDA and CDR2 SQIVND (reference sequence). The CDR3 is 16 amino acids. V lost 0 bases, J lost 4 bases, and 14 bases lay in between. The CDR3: CASSIEWGGAPDTQYF. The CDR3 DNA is TGTGCCAGTAGTATAGAGTGGGGGGGGGCCCCAGATACGCAGTATTTT.

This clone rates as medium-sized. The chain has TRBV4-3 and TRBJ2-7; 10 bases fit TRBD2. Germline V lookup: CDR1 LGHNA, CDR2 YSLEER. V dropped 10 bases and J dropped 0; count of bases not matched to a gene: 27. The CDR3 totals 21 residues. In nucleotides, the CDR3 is TGCGCCACCCTCCCGCTGATCCCTCTGACTAGCGGGTGCCCGAGCTCCTACGAGCAGTACTTC. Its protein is CATLPLIPLTSGCPSSYEQYF.

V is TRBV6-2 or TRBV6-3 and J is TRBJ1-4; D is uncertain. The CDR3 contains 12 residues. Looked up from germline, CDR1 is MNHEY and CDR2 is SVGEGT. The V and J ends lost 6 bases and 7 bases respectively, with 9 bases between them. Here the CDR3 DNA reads TGTGCCAGCAGCACGACACGTGAAAAACTGTTTTTT. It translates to CASSTTREKLFF.

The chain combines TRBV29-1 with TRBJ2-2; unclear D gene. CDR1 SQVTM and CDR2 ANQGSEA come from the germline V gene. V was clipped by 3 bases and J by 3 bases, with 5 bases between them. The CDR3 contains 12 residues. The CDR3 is CSVDTYTGELFF. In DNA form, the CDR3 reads TGCAGCGTTGACACTTACACCGGGGAGCTGTTTTTT.

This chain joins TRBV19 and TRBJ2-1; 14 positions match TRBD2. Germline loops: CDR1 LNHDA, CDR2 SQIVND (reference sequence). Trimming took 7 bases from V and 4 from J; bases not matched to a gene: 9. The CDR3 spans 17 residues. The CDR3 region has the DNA TGTGCCAGTACCCCTGCAGGGACTAGCGGGGGATACAATGAGCAGTTCTTC. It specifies CASTPAGTSGGYNEQFF.

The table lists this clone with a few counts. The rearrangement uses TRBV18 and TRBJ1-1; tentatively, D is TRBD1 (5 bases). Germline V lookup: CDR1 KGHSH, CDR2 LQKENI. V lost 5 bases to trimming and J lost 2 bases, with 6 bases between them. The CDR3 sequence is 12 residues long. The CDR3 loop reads CASSDSNTEAFF. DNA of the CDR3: TGTGCCAGCTCAGACAGCAACACTGAAGCTTTCTTT. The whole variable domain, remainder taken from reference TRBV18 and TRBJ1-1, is NAGVMQNPRHLVRRRGQEARLRCSPMKGHSHVYWYRQLPEEGLKFMVYLQKENIIDESGMPKERFSAEFPKEGPSILRIQQVVRGDSAAYFCASSDSNTEAFFGQGTRLTVV.

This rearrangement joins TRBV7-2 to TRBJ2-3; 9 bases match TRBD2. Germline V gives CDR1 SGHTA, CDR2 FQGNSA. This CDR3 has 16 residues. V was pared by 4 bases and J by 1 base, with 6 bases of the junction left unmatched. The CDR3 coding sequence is TGTGCCAGCAGCTCGCGGGGGGGCGCTGGCACAGATACGCAGTATTTT. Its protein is CASSSRGGAGTDTQYF.

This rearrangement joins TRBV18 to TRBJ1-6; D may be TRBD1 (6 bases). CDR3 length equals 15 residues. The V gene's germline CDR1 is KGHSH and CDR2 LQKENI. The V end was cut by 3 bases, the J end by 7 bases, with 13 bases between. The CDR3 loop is CASSPQGYGNSPLHF. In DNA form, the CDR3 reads TGTGCCAGCTCACCGCAGGGGTATGGGAATTCACCCCTCCACTTT.

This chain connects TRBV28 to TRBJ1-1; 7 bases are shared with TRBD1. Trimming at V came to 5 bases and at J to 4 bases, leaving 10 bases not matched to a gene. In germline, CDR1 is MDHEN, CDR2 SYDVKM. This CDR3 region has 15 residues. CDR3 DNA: TGTGCCAGCAGTCCCTCCTCCGGGACAGCCACTGAAGCTTTCTTT. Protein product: CASSPSSGTATEAFF.

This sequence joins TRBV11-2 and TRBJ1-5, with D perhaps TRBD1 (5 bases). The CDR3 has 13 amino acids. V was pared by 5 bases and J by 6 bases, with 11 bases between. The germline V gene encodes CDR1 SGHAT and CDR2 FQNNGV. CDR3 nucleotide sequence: TGTGCCAGCAGCCTGGGGCCGGGTCAGCCCCAGCATTTT. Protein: CASSLGPGQPQHF. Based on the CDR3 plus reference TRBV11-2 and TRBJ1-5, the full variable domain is EAGVAQSPRYKIIEKRQSVAFWCNPISGHATLYWYQQILGQGPKLLIQFQNNGVVDDSQLPKDRFSAERLKGVDSTLKIQPAKLEDSAVYLCASSLGPGQPQHFGDGTRLSIL.